The TCR beta chain under discussion was sequenced for a study of cytomegalovirus exposure and HLA in healthy donors. Trimming took 5 bases from V and 1 from J; bases not matched to a gene: 4. Germline CDR1 and CDR2: SGHTA and FQGTGA. CDR3 size: 15 residues. Primers included in the PCR were 60 Vbeta and 13 Jbeta primers. Measured with immunoSEQ multiplex PCR; TCRdb has only the in-frame clones, and not every one. The repertoire has around 200,000 clones, 70% to 85% of them found once; the top ten carry 1.7%. The origin of this receptor is a man over 45 in good health and CMV-seronegative. This chain uses TRBV7-3 with TRBJ2-2; 7 positions agree with TRBD2. What was sequenced was PBMCs. As DNA, the CDR3 is TGTGCCAGCAGCCATAGCGGGCGGAACACCGGGGAGCTGTTTTTT. Protein: CASSHSGRNTGELFF.